This T cell receptor (beta chain) was identified in a study of breast tumors, draining lymph nodes, adjacent tissues. General observations from the study: Tumor and nontumor repertoires were significantly more similar in luminal-like than in basal-like breast cancer. Most tumor T cells seemingly derive from lymph node, then expand in tumor. The lymph node origin of tumor T cells was framed as consistent with a hypothesis, not demonstrated. Tumor TCR diversity was below lymph nodes but above nontumor tissue.

There are 17 residues in the CDR3. With 7 bases removed from V and 6 bases from J, the gap between germline ends came to 31 bases. Germline CDR1 reads DFQATT; CDR2 reads SNEGSKA (reference sequence). TCRdb called the multiplex PCR reads again in MiXCR, with one record for every CDR3 protein. The sample has 84,000 or so distinct CDR3 sequences; roughly 28% are singletons. A remark on this clonotype: As yet, its antigen is unknown.

The lymph nodes were axillary draining lymph nodes from breast cancer patients. What was sequenced was axillary lymph node tissue. The rearrangement joins TRBV20-1 to TRBJ2-7, with a tentative D call TRBD2 (9 bases). The source is a female donor with breast cancer. Some clones in this sample may be carry-over from other donors' samples. The CDR3 DNA is TGCAGTGTAAAGGACAGGGACACCGGGACTAGCTTGGGCGAGCAGTACTTC. It yields the protein CSVKDRDTGTSLGEQYF.